The 28 T cell receptor beta chains listed next were all sequenced from one sample in a study of blood T cells in healthy people across ages. Through a sample-barcoded 5' primer and a J-beta primer mix, a second PCR was run for roughly 6 to 11 cycles. Each CDR3 protein gets one entry after TCRdb re-called the 5' RACE reads with MiXCR. Of roughly 800,000 distinct CDR3 sequences listed, approximately 55% are singletons. The source material was blood. The receptors come from a man aged 80 or over in good health.

The V gene is TRBV27, the J gene TRBJ2-5, with D perhaps assigned TRBD1 or TRBD2 (6 bases each). The CDR3 runs to 12 residues. Germline V CDR1 and CDR2: MNHEY, SMNVEV (reference sequence). V was shortened by 7 bases and J by 5 bases, with 11 bases between the two germline ends. CDR3 DNA sequence: TGTGCCAGCAAGGGGGGTGGGGAGACCCAGTACTTC. Translating gives CASKGGGETQYF.

The chain combines TRBV9 with TRBJ2-5; D gene ambiguous. CDR1 and CDR2 (germline): SGDLS, YYNGEE. Trimming removed 1 base at V and 1 base at J, with 8 bases between. The CDR3 is 14 residues long. In DNA, the CDR3 is TGTGCCAGCAGCGTATCCCAGTTCCAAGAGACCCAGTACTTC. Protein product: CASSVSQFQETQYF. The variable domain in full, completed from reference TRBV9 and TRBJ2-5, reads DSGVTQTPKHLITATGQRVTLRCSPRSGDLSVYWYQQSLDQGLQFLIQYYNGEERAKGNILERFSAQQFPDLHSELNLSSLELGDSALYFCASSVSQFQETQYFGPGTRLLVL.

This clonotype was recorded a few times. The chain links TRBV12-3 or TRBV12-4 to TRBJ2-5, with no clear D. Trimming removed 6 bases at V and 7 bases at J, with 9 bases between. The CDR3 loop spans 11 amino acids. The CDR3 DNA reads as TGTGCCAGCAGGATAATGGGGACCCAGTACTTC. This codes for CASRIMGTQYF.

V and J are TRBV5-1 and TRBJ2-3; possible D gene TRBD2, 6 bases. V shed 0 bases and J shed 5 bases, with 13 bases lying between them. The CDR3 covers 15 residues. The germline V gene has CDR1 SGHRS and CDR2 YFSETQ. CDR3 amino acids: CASSLATGVIDTQYF. The DNA of the CDR3 is TGCGCCAGCAGCTTGGCCACGGGAGTAATAGATACGCAGTATTTT.

CDR3 nucleotides: TGTGCCAGCAGTGGACGCGGGACTAGTGGAGCAGATACGCAGTATTTT. This codes for CASSGRGTSGADTQYF. This rearrangement joins TRBV6-1 to TRBJ2-3; 8 bases align to TRBD2. J was trimmed by 4 bases and V by 4 bases; bases with no gene match: 10. CDR3 size: 16 residues. CDR1 is MNHNS and CDR2 is SASEGT in the germline V gene.

The V call is TRBV27, the J call TRBJ2-1; 8 bases fit TRBD2. The CDR3 contains 15 residues. V dropped 6 bases and J dropped 5; count of bases not matched to a gene: 9. Germline CDR1 reads MNHEY; CDR2 reads SMNVEV (reference sequence). Here the CDR3 DNA reads TGTGCCAGCAGCTTGGCGGGGGGCCCACACAATGAGCAGTTCTTC. It is translated as CASSLAGGPHNEQFF.

Only a few counts were recorded for this clonotype. J is TRBJ2-3 and V is TRBV2; 7 nucleotides align to TRBD2. J lost 0 bases, V lost 6 bases, and 6 bases had no gene match. Germline V gives CDR1 SNHLY, CDR2 FYNNEI. CDR3 length equals 15 residues. For the CDR3, the DNA is TGTGCCAGCAGCGGATCTAGCGGCAGCACAGATACGCAGTATTTT. As protein: CASSGSSGSTDTQYF.

This clonotype was observed a handful of times. This chain links TRBV6-1 with TRBJ2-3; D is unresolved. Trimming shortened V by 8 bases and J by 1 base, and 10 bases separated the two germline ends. CDR1 is MNHNS, CDR2 SASEGT, per germline. This CDR3 spans 13 amino acids. CDR3 loop: CASERAGTDTQYF. The CDR3 DNA follows: TGTGCCAGCGAAAGAGCAGGCACAGATACGCAGTATTTT.

This chain links TRBV2 with TRBJ2-5; 7 positions agree with TRBD2. The CDR3 has 22 residues. V gave up 0 bases and J gave up 5 bases; unmatched junction bases: 27. Germline V gives CDR1 SNHLY, CDR2 FYNNEI. DNA of the CDR3: TGTGCCAGCAGTGAAGCGTTGGCTAGCGGAGGCATAATCTCGGTTCAACGTGAGACCCAGTACTTC. It encodes CASSEALASGGIISVQRETQYF. Together with reference TRBV2 and TRBJ2-5, the CDR3 gives the full variable domain: EPEVTQTPSHQVTQMGQEVILRCVPISNHLYFYWYRQILGQKVEFLVSFYNNEISEKSEIFDDQFSVERPDGSNFTLKIRSTKLEDSAMYFCASSEALASGGIISVQRETQYFGPGTRLLVL.

The chain employs TRBV27 and TRBJ2-1; possibly TRBD1 for D (6 bases). CDR1 MNHEY and CDR2 SMNVEV come from the germline V gene (reference sequence). There are 14 residues in the CDR3. Trimming pared 6 bases from V and 6 bases from J, leaving 15 bases between. CDR3 bases: TGTGCCAGCAGAACAGGGTTCGGAAGCAATGAGCAGTTCTTC. Translated: CASRTGFGSNEQFF.

This clonotype has only one observation. The chain uses TRBV6-1 and TRBJ1-2; no clear D. V lost 2 bases to trimming and J lost 6 bases, with 13 bases between them. This CDR3 comprises 14 residues. CDR1 and CDR2 from the germline V gene are MNHNS and SASEGT. The CDR3 bases are TGTGCCAGCAGTGAACACGTCAGTAATAATGGCTACACCTTC. It yields the protein CASSEHVSNNGYTF.

The V call is TRBV29-1, the J call TRBJ2-7; D remains ambiguous. Germline values: CDR1 SQVTM, CDR2 ANQGSEA. V lost 7 bases, J lost 5 bases, and 18 bases lay in between. The CDR3 has 13 amino acids. CDR3: CSARLGTVDEQYF. CDR3 in DNA: TGCAGCGCCAGGCTCGGCACGGTTGACGAGCAGTACTTC.

This rearrangement joins TRBV11-2 to TRBJ2-7; 11 nucleotides agree with TRBD2. The germline V gene has CDR1 SGHAT and CDR2 FQNNGV. V was pared by 7 bases and J by 3 bases, with 8 bases of the junction left unmatched. This CDR3 is built from 15 residues. CDR3 nucleotide sequence: TGTGCCAGCACCCGTCCGGGACTAGCGGTCTACGAGCAGTACTTC. This codes for CASTRPGLAVYEQYF.

This clonotype was picked up a small number of times. The chain links TRBV10-3 to TRBJ2-1; 15 bases line up with TRBD2. Germline-derived CDR1 and CDR2 are ENHRY and SYGVKD. The CDR3 is made up of 16 amino acids. The V and J ends lost 6 bases and 4 bases, in that order; junction bases with no gene match: 4. In DNA, the CDR3 is TGTGCCATCAGCACGGGACTAGCGGGAGGTTACAATGAGCAGTTCTTC. Amino acids: CAISTGLAGGYNEQFF.

The chain combines TRBV10-3 with TRBJ2-3, with D perhaps TRBD1 or TRBD2 (5 bases each). V lost 7 bases and J 1 base, leaving 21 bases between the germline ends. Germline V gene lookup returns CDR1 ENHRY and CDR2 SYGVKD. The CDR3 covers 17 residues. This CDR3 reads CAITQRQNRDGTDTQYF. The CDR3 nucleotides are TGTGCCATCACCCAACGACAGAACCGGGACGGCACAGATACGCAGTATTTT.

The V call is TRBV20-1, the J call TRBJ2-7; 9 bases match TRBD1. The V gene's germline CDR1 is DFQATT and CDR2 SNEGSKA (reference sequence). The CDR3 is 13 residues long. V dropped 4 bases and J dropped 4; count of bases not matched to a gene: 5. For the CDR3, the DNA is TGCAGTGCTATCAAGGGGACAGGGTACGAGCAGTACTTC. This translates into CSAIKGTGYEQYF.

The rearrangement links TRBV5-1 to TRBJ2-1, with TRBD2 matching 11 bases. Germline assignment: CDR1 SGHRS and CDR2 YFSETQ. V lost 4 bases to trimming and J lost 4 bases; unmatched junction nucleotides: 4. This CDR3 region has 15 residues. This chain's CDR3 is CASSNTSGRYNEQFF. The CDR3 DNA reads as TGCGCCAGCAGCAATACTAGCGGGAGATACAATGAGCAGTTCTTC.

This clonotype was counted a few times. The chain carries TRBV5-1 and TRBJ2-5; D not certain. Per germline, CDR1 SGHRS and CDR2 YFSETQ. V lost 5 bases to trimming and J lost 4 bases, with 12 bases between them. This CDR3 has 13 residues. The CDR3 reads CASSLQTRETQYF. In DNA form, the CDR3 reads TGCGCCAGCAGTTTGCAAACTCGAGAGACCCAGTACTTC.

The rearrangement links TRBV20-1 to TRBJ2-7; 7 bases agree with TRBD2. There are 13 residues in the CDR3. CDR1 and CDR2 from the germline V gene are DFQATT and SNEGSKA (reference sequence). Unmatched junction bases numbered 4, after V lost 0 bases and J lost 5 bases. The CDR3 spells CSARDGGSNEQYF. The DNA for the CDR3 is TGCAGTGCTAGAGATGGCGGGAGTAACGAGCAGTACTTC.

V is TRBV15 and J is TRBJ2-7; D gene ambiguous. The last part of the DNA fits TRBJ2-5 better; the J call may be wrong. CDR1 is LNHNV and CDR2 is YYDKDF in the germline V gene (reference sequence). The CDR3 has 15 residues. Written as DNA, the CDR3 is TGTGCCACCAGCACCACCGTGAAGGGTCAAGAGACCCAGTACTTC. It is translated as CATSTTVKGQETQYF.

Regarding this clonotype: A much larger clone lies a single base off, so this may be a read error. The genes are TRBV2 and TRBJ1-6; D call uncertain. The CDR3 loop spans 14 amino acids. The germline CDR1 and CDR2 sequences are SNHLY and FYNNEI. CDR3 DNA: TGTGCCAGCAGCAACCAGGCTAAGAATTCACCCCCCCACTTT. Translation: CASSNQAKNSPPHF.

Notes on this clonotype: The germline gene is not matched at one end of the junction; a read error may be the cause. This rearrangement joins TRBV20-1 to TRBJ2-3; the match to TRBD1 covers 8 bases. This CDR3 contains 12 residues. Germline V gene data show CDR1 as DFQATT and CDR2 as SNEGSKA (reference sequence). As DNA, the CDR3 is TGCATCGTCGACAGGGGTCCAGATACGCTGTATTTT. This sequence encodes CIVDRGPDTLYF.

This clonotype has only one observation. In DNA form, the CDR3 reads TGTGCCAGCAGTGAAGCGGAGTTCTCTGGGGCCAACGTCCTGACTTTC. Translation: CASSEAEFSGANVLTF. V gene TRBV6-1 combines with J gene TRBJ2-6; no clear D gene. CDR3 length equals 16 residues. The germline V gene has CDR1 MNHNS and CDR2 SASEGT. The V and J ends lost 0 bases and 0 bases respectively, with 6 bases between them.

The chain uses TRBV6-1 and TRBJ2-5; D unclear. The CDR3 loop spans 15 amino acids. Trimming took off 1 base at V and 3 bases at J, with 12 bases between the two ends. Germline CDR1 MNHNS, CDR2 SASEGT. The CDR3 bases are TGTGCCAGCAGTGAAGGTGTGCTGGGGAAAGAGACCCAGTACTTC. This gives the protein CASSEGVLGKETQYF.

The CDR3 DNA is TGTGCCAGCACCCTCAACCTGGGGCAGAGTCAGCCCCAGCATTTT. It translates to CASTLNLGQSQPQHF. This chain links TRBV6-2 or TRBV6-3 with TRBJ1-5; D may be TRBD1 (5 bases). V was pared by 7 bases and J by 6 bases, with 19 bases between. This CDR3 has 15 residues. Germline-derived CDR1 and CDR2 are MNHEY and SVGEGT.

The chain carries TRBV3-1 and TRBJ2-7, with TRBD2 identical over 9 bases. Germline CDR1 LGHDT, CDR2 YNNKEL (reference sequence). With 2 bases clipped from V and 3 bases from J, the junction kept 2 bases outside the gene matches. There are 14 residues in the CDR3. DNA for the CDR3: TGTGCCAGCAGCCAAAAGACTAGCGGCTACGAGCAGTACTTC. Its translation is CASSQKTSGYEQYF.

This clonotype appeared a single time. This chain joins TRBV7-2 and TRBJ1-2; TRBD1 might be the D (5 bases). The CDR3 runs 14 residues. Germline V gene data show CDR1 as SGHTA and CDR2 as FQGNSA. The V gene lost 2 bases and the J gene lost 4 bases, with 11 bases spanning the gap. The CDR3 sequence: CASSLQGLSYGYTF. CDR3 bases: TGTGCCAGCAGCTTACAGGGACTTAGCTATGGCTACACCTTC.

The chain joins TRBV6-2 or TRBV6-3 to TRBJ2-7; no definite D call. The CDR3 has 10 residues. V lost 6 bases and J 5 bases, leaving 5 bases between the germline ends. Germline V gene lookup returns CDR1 MNHEY and CDR2 SVGEGT. The CDR3 reads CASRNNEQYF. CDR3 sequence (DNA): TGTGCCAGCAGGAACAACGAGCAGTACTTC.